This is a list of T cell receptor beta chains from one sample in a study of blood T cell repertoires in COVID-19. The assay was immunoSEQ multiplex PCR, and TCRdb's table has in-frame clones only and misses some. The table lists around 220,000 clones, 80% of them singletons. The specimen was PBMCs or T cells enriched from blood (not recorded which). The receptors stem from a woman aged 40 to 50 with acute COVID-19. The conserved cysteine and the conserved F or W are not part of the CDR3 here.

J	length	V	CDR3
TRBJ1-1	11	TRBV11-2	ASSPDRYTEAF
TRBJ2-7	12	TRBV7-8	ASSWDRGGDEQY
TRBJ1-5	14	TRBV3-1/TRBV3-2	ASSQESTGVLQPQH
TRBJ2-3	12	TRBV19	ASSWNSGADTQY
TRBJ2-2	10	TRBV11-3	ASRGDGGELF
TRBJ1-5	10	TRBV6-5	ASSYQGQPQH
TRBJ1-6	12	TRBV6-4	ASSDSTGGSPLH
TRBJ2-5	10	TRBV12-3/TRBV12-4	ASSPGVQTQY
TRBJ1-3	13	TRBV7-9	ASSPSVGLGNTIY
TRBJ2-5	10	TRBV30	AWSQGTETQY
TRBJ1-1	13	TRBV27	ASSGHKDRASEAF
TRBJ1-5	11	TRBV9	ASSVGRDQPQH
TRBJ2-4	14	TRBV19	ATRRAPGGTKNIQY
TRBJ1-1	11	TRBV5-4	ASSSDRGTEAF
TRBJ2-3	15	TRBV4-3	ASSQTPGQKITDTQY
TRBJ1-6	13	TRBV11-2	ASSLGGGINSPLH
TRBJ1-1	13	TRBV7-3	ASSPNPGQLTEAF
TRBJ2-2	16	TRBV30	AWIDRGPSGRGTGELF
TRBJ1-2	11	TRBV7-9	ASSPDRVNGYT
TRBJ1-1	12	TRBV29-1	SVRPRGTNTEAF
TRBJ1-2	12	TRBV19	ASTPGRGNYGYT
TRBJ2-7	12	TRBV29-1	SVGPRQGTYEQY
TRBJ1-4	14	TRBV7-9	ASSGGTGWTNEKLF
TRBJ2-3	12	TRBV9	ASSARGLTDTQY
TRBJ2-3	13	TRBV19	ASSIGVGGPDTQY
TRBJ2-3	16	TRBV5-1	ASSRLGGGPTITDTQY
TRBJ1-2	8	TRBV30	AGGEEGYT
TRBJ2-2	14	TRBV7-2	ASSLDRGQRTGELF
TRBJ1-1	12	TRBV6-5	ASSTLGQPSGAF
TRBJ2-3	11	TRBV29-1	SVRTGGADTQY
TRBJ2-7	12	TRBV6-5	ASSSGLAGYEQY
TRBJ1-1	12	TRBV27	ASSVMAAITEAF
TRBJ1-3	12	TRBV7-9	ASSLTGGANTIY
TRBJ1-5	13	TRBV27	ASSSGQFSNQPQH
TRBJ2-7	15	TRBV7-9	ASSLLAGGRSSYEQY
TRBJ2-7	12	TRBV30	ACLKVQGFHEQY
TRBJ1-5	13	TRBV18	ASSRADSSNQPQH
TRBJ1-2	14	TRBV5-1	ASSLAGGQGNYGYT
TRBJ1-6	14	TRBV15	ATSSSGTAVNSPLH
TRBJ1-1	12	TRBV9	ASSVAAGDTEAF
TRBJ1-4	13	TRBV28	ASSFARQGNEKLF
TRBJ1-2	12	TRBV4-3	ASSKAPVNYGYT
TRBJ1-1	16	TRBV7-2	ASSPREGQGFFLREAF
TRBJ1-5	17	TRBV7-9	ASSPGAGWGDYSNQPQH
TRBJ2-5	13	TRBV30	AWSGLAGVQETQY
TRBJ1-2	13	TRBV20-1	SASFPSAGDYGYT
TRBJ2-1	13	TRBV9	ASSVGTSGYNEQF
TRBJ1-2	11	TRBV18	ASSPLSDYGYT